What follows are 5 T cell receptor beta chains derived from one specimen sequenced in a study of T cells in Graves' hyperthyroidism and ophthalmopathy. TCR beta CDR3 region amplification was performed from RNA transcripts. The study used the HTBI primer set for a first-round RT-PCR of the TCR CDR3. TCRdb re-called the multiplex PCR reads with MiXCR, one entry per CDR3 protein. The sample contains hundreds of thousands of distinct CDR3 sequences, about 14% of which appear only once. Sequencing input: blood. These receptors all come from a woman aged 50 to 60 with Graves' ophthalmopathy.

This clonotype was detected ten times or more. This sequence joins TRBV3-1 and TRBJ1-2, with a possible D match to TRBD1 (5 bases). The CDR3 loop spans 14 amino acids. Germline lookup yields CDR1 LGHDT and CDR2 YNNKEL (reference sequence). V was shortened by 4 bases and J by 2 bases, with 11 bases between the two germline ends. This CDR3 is CASSPPRVNYGYTF. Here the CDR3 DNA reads TGTGCCAGCAGCCCCCCCAGGGTAAACTATGGCTACACCTTC.

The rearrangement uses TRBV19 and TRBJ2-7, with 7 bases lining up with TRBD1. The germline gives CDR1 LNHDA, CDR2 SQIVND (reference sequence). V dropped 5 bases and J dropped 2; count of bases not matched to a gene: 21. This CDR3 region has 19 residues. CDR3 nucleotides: TGTGCCAGTAGTCCCGGTCTCACATTTAGTGGACAGGAGACCTACGAGCAGTACTTC. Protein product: CASSPGLTFSGQETYEQYF.

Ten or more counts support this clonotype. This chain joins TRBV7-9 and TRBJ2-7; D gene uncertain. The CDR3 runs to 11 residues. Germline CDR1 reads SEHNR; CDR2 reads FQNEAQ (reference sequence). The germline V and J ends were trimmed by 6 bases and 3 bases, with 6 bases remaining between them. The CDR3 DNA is TGTGCCAGCAGTCGTTACTACGAGCAGTACTTC. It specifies CASSRYYEQYF.

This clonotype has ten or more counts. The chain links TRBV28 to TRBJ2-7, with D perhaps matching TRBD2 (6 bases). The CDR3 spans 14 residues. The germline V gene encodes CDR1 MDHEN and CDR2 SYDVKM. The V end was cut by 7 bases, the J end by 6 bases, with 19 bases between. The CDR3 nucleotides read TGTGCCAGCAAGGTCCCCGGGGAGGTCAGCGAGCAGTACTTC. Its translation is CASKVPGEVSEQYF.

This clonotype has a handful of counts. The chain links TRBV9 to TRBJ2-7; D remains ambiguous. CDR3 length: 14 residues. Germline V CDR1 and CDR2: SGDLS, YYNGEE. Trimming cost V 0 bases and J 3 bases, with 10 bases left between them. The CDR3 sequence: CASSVGGSLYEQYF. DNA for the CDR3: TGTGCCAGCAGCGTAGGAGGCTCGCTCTACGAGCAGTACTTC.